This T cell receptor (beta chain) was observed in a study of blood T cell repertoires in COVID-19. Across the study: Sources were T cells, B-cell-depleted T cells, or PBMCs; the material itself was cDNA or gDNA.

Here immunoSEQ multiplex PCR was the method, and the copy in TCRdb shows in-frame clones only, minus some. The profile shows approximately 300,000 clones, about nine tenths of them singletons. Germline V lookup: CDR1 SGHRS, CDR2 YFSETQ. The CDR3 runs to 14 residues. With 2 bases removed from V and 1 base from J, the gap between germline ends came to 9 bases. V and J are TRBV5-1 and TRBJ1-1, with no clear D. Sequenced sample: peripheral blood. The sequence was collected from a woman between 40 and 55 years old with acute or convalescent COVID-19. For the CDR3, the DNA is TGCGCCAGCAGCTTCCAAGGCGGGAACACTGAAGCTTTCTTT. Translation gives CASSFQGGNTEAFF.